This T cell receptor (delta chain) is drawn from a study of gamma-delta T cells after stem cell transplantation. TCRdb applied CATT to the RT-PCR reads for clone calling. The sample lists 10,000 to 13,000 delta-chain clones; 30% to 40% were seen once. The V segment lost 4 bases and the J segment 1 base; nucleotides outside the gene matches: 24. This CDR3 has 22 residues. Germline CDR1 is TSWWSYY and CDR2 is QGS. The sequenced material came from gamma-delta T cells. The TCR sequence derives from a human donor. It is not recorded whose cells these are; they may come from a transplant donor. The chain uses TRDV1 and TRDJ1; TRDD3 aligns across 10 bases. In DNA form, the CDR3 reads TGTGCTCTTGGGGTCCGTCCTGCCTACGCCTCTTGGGGGATACTGGCCACCGATAAACTCATCTTT. It is translated as CALGVRPAYASWGILATDKLIF.